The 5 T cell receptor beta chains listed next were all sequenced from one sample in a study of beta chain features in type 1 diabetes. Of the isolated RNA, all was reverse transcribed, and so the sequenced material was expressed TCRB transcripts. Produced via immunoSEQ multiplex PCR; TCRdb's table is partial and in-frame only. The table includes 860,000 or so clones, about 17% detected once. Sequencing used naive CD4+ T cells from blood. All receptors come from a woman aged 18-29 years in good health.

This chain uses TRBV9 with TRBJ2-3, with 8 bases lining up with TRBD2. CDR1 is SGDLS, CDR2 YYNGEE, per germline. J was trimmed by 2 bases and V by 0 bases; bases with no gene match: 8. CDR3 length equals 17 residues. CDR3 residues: CASSVGVAGTSTDTQYF. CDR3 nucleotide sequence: TGTGCCAGCAGCGTAGGGGTAGCGGGAACTTCCACAGATACGCAGTATTTT.

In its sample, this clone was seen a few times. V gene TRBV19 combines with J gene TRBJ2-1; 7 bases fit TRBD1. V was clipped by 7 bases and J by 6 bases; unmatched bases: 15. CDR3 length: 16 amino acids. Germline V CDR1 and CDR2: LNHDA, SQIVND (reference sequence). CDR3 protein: CASTQDRRIQVNEQFF. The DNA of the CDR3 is TGTGCCAGTACTCAGGACAGGCGAATCCAAGTCAATGAGCAGTTCTTC.

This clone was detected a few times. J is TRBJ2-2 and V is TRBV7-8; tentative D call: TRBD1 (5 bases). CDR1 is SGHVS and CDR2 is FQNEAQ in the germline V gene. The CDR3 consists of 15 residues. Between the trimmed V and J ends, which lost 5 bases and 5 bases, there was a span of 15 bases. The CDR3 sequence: CASSLWQGRTGELFF. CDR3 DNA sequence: TGTGCCAGCAGCCTGTGGCAGGGTAGGACCGGGGAGCTGTTTTTT.

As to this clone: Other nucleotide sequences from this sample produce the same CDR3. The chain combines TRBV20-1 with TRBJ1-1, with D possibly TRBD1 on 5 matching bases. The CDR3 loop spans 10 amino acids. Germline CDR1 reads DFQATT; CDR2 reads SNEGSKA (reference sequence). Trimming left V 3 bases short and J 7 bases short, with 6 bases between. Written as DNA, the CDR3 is TGCAGTGCTAGTAGGGGTGAAGCTTTCTTT. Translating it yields CSASRGEAFF.

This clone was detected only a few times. The CDR3 DNA reads TGTGCCAGCAGCTCACAGGGTCCCGGGGAGCTGTTTTTT. Its translation is CASSSQGPGELFF. J is TRBJ2-2 and V is TRBV7-2; D is perhaps TRBD1 (6 bases). V lost 4 bases to trimming and J lost 6 bases, with 9 bases between them. The CDR3 length is 13 residues. CDR1 is SGHTA, CDR2 FQGNSA, per germline. The whole variable domain, filled in from reference TRBV7-2 and TRBJ2-2, reads GAGVSQSPSNKVTEKGKDVELRCDPISGHTALYWYRQSLGQGLEFLIYFQGNSAPDKSGLPSDRFSAERTGGSVSTLTIQRTQQEDSAVYLCASSSQGPGELFFGEGSRLTVL.